Sequencing of this T cell receptor (beta chain) was carried out in a study of blood T cell repertoires in COVID-19. Germline CDR1 reads SGHTS; CDR2 reads YDEGEE. The CDR3 is made up of 15 amino acids. Unmatched junction bases numbered 2, after V lost 3 bases and J lost 2 bases. In the authors' methods: Reference gene primer amplification gave nucleated cell count estimates. Assay: immunoSEQ multiplex PCR; the TCRdb copy retains only in-frame clones and omits some. The DNA gave D and trimming, while V, J and clone size come from that table. Of under 130,000 clones in the sample, roughly 87% were seen once.

The sequence derives from a woman of 80 years or more in a cohort sampled during active COVID-19. J is TRBJ2-7 and V is TRBV5-8, with 13 bases lining up with TRBD2. The sample was peripheral blood. The CDR3 sequence is CASSSGLAGAYEQYF. The CDR3 DNA sequence: TGTGCCAGCAGCTCAGGACTAGCGGGGGCCTACGAGCAGTACTTC. Looking up the rest from reference TRBV5-8 and TRBJ2-7 gives the full variable domain: EAGVTQSPTHLIKTRGQQATLRCSPISGHTSVYWYQQALGLGLQFLLWYDEGEERNRGNFPPRFSGRQFPNYSSELNVNALELEDSALYLCASSSGLAGAYEQYFGPGTRLTVT.